These T cell receptor beta chains were read from a single sample in a study of T cells after yellow fever vaccination. TCRdb ran MiXCR on the 5' RACE reads and lists one entry per CDR3 protein. The sample records around 340,000 distinct CDR3 sequences, around 12% being singletons. Sequenced here: CD4+ T cells sorted from PBMCs, sampled 15 days after the yellow fever booster vaccination. Every receptor here comes from a man aged 18 to 30 who received the YFV17D yellow fever vaccine. CDR3s include the opening cysteine and the closing phenylalanine or tryptophan. The D gene is left open where the match is weak. Size is omitted from some rows. Given values are once, few, many or a class for expanded clones.

v_call: TRBV5-1
j_call: TRBJ2-7
clone_size: -
d_call: -
cdr3_nt: TGCGCCAGCAGCTTGGGGGCAGGGAAGTACGAGCAGTACTTC
cdr3_aa: CASSLGAGKYEQYF

v_call: TRBV7-2
j_call: TRBJ2-1
clone_size: -
d_call: -
cdr3_nt: TGTGCCAGCAGCTTAATCGGGGAGCAGTTCTTC
cdr3_aa: CASSLIGEQFF

v_call: TRBV7-3
j_call: TRBJ2-2
clone_size: few
d_call: TRBD1
cdr3_nt: TGTGCCAGCAGCGCCCCGGGACAGCATGTCACCGGGGAGCTGTTTTTT
cdr3_aa: CASSAPGQHVTGELFF

v_call: TRBV12-3/TRBV12-4
j_call: TRBJ1-1
clone_size: -
d_call: TRBD1
cdr3_nt: TGTGCCAGCAGTTTAGGGGGACAGGTCGAAGCTTTCTTT
cdr3_aa: CASSLGGQVEAFF

v_call: TRBV5-1
j_call: TRBJ2-1
clone_size: few
d_call: -
cdr3_nt: TGCGCCAGCAGCTCAAGGATCGACAATGAGCAGTTCTTC
cdr3_aa: CASSSRIDNEQFF

v_call: TRBV3-1
j_call: TRBJ1-1
clone_size: few
d_call: -
cdr3_nt: TGTGCCAGCAGCCATCACGGCCTCGTCACTGAAGCTTTCTTT
cdr3_aa: CASSHHGLVTEAFF

v_call: TRBV5-4
j_call: TRBJ2-5
clone_size: few
d_call: TRBD2
cdr3_nt: TGTGCCAGCAGCAACGGGGGGACTAACCAAGAGACCCAGTACTTC
cdr3_aa: CASSNGGTNQETQYF

v_call: TRBV4-1
j_call: TRBJ1-3
clone_size: few
d_call: -
cdr3_nt: TGCGCCAGCAGCCAAGGATTGGGCAGGGCTGGAAACACCATATATTTT
cdr3_aa: CASSQGLGRAGNTIYF

v_call: TRBV5-4
j_call: TRBJ2-2
clone_size: -
d_call: -
cdr3_nt: TGTGCAGAGGGGACAAGCCGGAACACCGGGGAGCTGTTTTTT
cdr3_aa: CAEGTSRNTGELFF

v_call: TRBV12-3/TRBV12-4
j_call: TRBJ1-6
clone_size: many
d_call: -
cdr3_nt: TGTGCCAGCAGTTTTTACACACGGCCCCTCCACTTT
cdr3_aa: CASSFYTRPLHF

v_call: TRBV4-1
j_call: TRBJ2-2
clone_size: few
d_call: -
cdr3_nt: TGCGCCAGCAGGCACCTAGTATCCGGGGAGCTGTTTTTT
cdr3_aa: CASRHLVSGELFF

v_call: TRBV14
j_call: TRBJ1-5
clone_size: many
d_call: -
cdr3_nt: TGTGCCAGCAGCCAAGATTCAAATCAGCCCCAGCATTTT
cdr3_aa: CASSQDSNQPQHF

v_call: TRBV2
j_call: TRBJ1-4
clone_size: -
d_call: -
cdr3_nt: TGTGCCAGCAGTGAACGGGGAAAACTGTTTTTT
cdr3_aa: CASSERGKLFF

v_call: TRBV10-3
j_call: TRBJ1-4
clone_size: -
d_call: TRBD1
cdr3_nt: TGTGCCATCAGTAGGGGGCAGGATAATGAAAAACTGTTTTTT
cdr3_aa: CAISRGQDNEKLFF

v_call: TRBV10-2
j_call: TRBJ1-2
clone_size: few
d_call: -
cdr3_nt: TGCGCCAGCAGTGCTACAGGCGGCTACACCTTC
cdr3_aa: CASSATGGYTF

v_call: TRBV24-1
j_call: TRBJ2-5
clone_size: few
d_call: -
cdr3_nt: TGTGCCACCAGTGATCCCCGGGCCTCGGGGGAGACCCAGTACTTC
cdr3_aa: CATSDPRASGETQYF

v_call: TRBV12-3/TRBV12-4
j_call: TRBJ2-3
clone_size: few
d_call: -
cdr3_nt: TGTGCCAGCAGTCTCCCACCGACTAGGAGGACGCAGTATTTT
cdr3_aa: CASSLPPTRRTQYF

v_call: TRBV15
j_call: TRBJ1-2
clone_size: once
d_call: -
cdr3_nt: TGTGCCACCAGCAGAGATTTGGTGGGTTCGGGCTATGGCTACACCTTC
cdr3_aa: CATSRDLVGSGYGYTF

v_call: TRBV5-1
j_call: TRBJ2-1
clone_size: few
d_call: TRBD1
cdr3_nt: TGCGCCAGCAGCTTGGAGGGGACAGCGAAAAAAGGGCAGTTCTTC
cdr3_aa: CASSLEGTAKKGQFF

v_call: TRBV6-2/TRBV6-3
j_call: TRBJ2-5
clone_size: -
d_call: -
cdr3_nt: TGTGCCAGCAGCACCCCGGCGGGACTCCAGGGCGAGACCCAGTACTTC
cdr3_aa: CASSTPAGLQGETQYF

v_call: TRBV4-3
j_call: TRBJ2-5
clone_size: many
d_call: -
cdr3_nt: TGCGCCAGCAGCCAAGAAGGCCCTAGAAGGCAGGAGACCCAGTACTTC
cdr3_aa: CASSQEGPRRQETQYF

v_call: TRBV21-1
j_call: TRBJ2-5
clone_size: -
d_call: -
cdr3_nt: TGTGCCAGCAGCAAAGGGCAAGAGACCCAGTACTTC
cdr3_aa: CASSKGQETQYF

v_call: TRBV7-2
j_call: TRBJ2-2
clone_size: -
d_call: -
cdr3_nt: TGTGCCAGCAGCTTCGGGGGTCTTGACAACACCGGGGAGCTGTTTTTT
cdr3_aa: CASSFGGLDNTGELFF

v_call: TRBV20-1
j_call: TRBJ1-1
clone_size: few
d_call: TRBD1
cdr3_nt: TGCAGTGCTCGGACAGGGAAGAACACTGAAGCTTTCTTT
cdr3_aa: CSARTGKNTEAFF

v_call: TRBV29-1
j_call: TRBJ2-1
clone_size: -
d_call: -
cdr3_nt: TGCAGCGCCATCCGGGATCGGGACAATGAGCAGTTCTTC
cdr3_aa: CSAIRDRDNEQFF

v_call: TRBV11-2
j_call: TRBJ2-1
clone_size: few
d_call: TRBD2
cdr3_nt: TGTGCCACTGGACTAGCCCCCGCCTACAATGAGCAGTTCTTC
cdr3_aa: CATGLAPAYNEQFF

v_call: TRBV2
j_call: TRBJ1-2
clone_size: -
d_call: -
cdr3_nt: TGTGCCAGCAGTGCAACAGGCAACTATGGCTACACCTTC
cdr3_aa: CASSATGNYGYTF

v_call: TRBV5-4
j_call: TRBJ2-5
clone_size: -
d_call: -
cdr3_nt: TGTGCCAGCAGCCCAGCAGGGTACCAAGAGACCCAGTACTTC
cdr3_aa: CASSPAGYQETQYF

v_call: TRBV6-2/TRBV6-3
j_call: TRBJ2-1
clone_size: -
d_call: -
cdr3_nt: TGTGCCAGCAGTTACTCCGCGATCTACGGCGGTGAGCAGTTCTTC
cdr3_aa: CASSYSAIYGGEQFF

v_call: TRBV14
j_call: TRBJ2-3
clone_size: -
d_call: -
cdr3_nt: TGTGCCAGCAGCCCCCGAGGGGGCACAGATACGCAGTATTTT
cdr3_aa: CASSPRGGTDTQYF

v_call: TRBV7-2
j_call: TRBJ2-1
clone_size: -
d_call: -
cdr3_nt: TGTGCCAGCAGCCCCAGGGGCTATGAGCAGTTCTTC
cdr3_aa: CASSPRGYEQFF

v_call: TRBV4-3
j_call: TRBJ1-4
clone_size: -
d_call: -
cdr3_nt: TGCGCCAGCAGCCAAGTTCAATCGGGGGGCGCGAGCGGGGACGAAAAACTGTTTTTT
cdr3_aa: CASSQVQSGGASGDEKLFF

v_call: TRBV7-2
j_call: TRBJ1-4
clone_size: -
d_call: TRBD1
cdr3_nt: TGTGCCAGCAGCTTTCCGGGACAGGGGGGTGAAAAACTGTTTTTT
cdr3_aa: CASSFPGQGGEKLFF

v_call: TRBV4-3
j_call: TRBJ2-4
clone_size: few
d_call: -
cdr3_nt: TGCGCCAGCAGCCAAGGTGTGAGGGGGACCGTAAACATTCAGTACTTC
cdr3_aa: CASSQGVRGTVNIQYF

v_call: TRBV6-2/TRBV6-3
j_call: TRBJ1-2
clone_size: -
d_call: -
cdr3_nt: TGTGCCAGCAGTTCCCGACGGGGAGGGAGTGGCTACACCTTC
cdr3_aa: CASSSRRGGSGYTF

v_call: TRBV7-3
j_call: TRBJ1-6
clone_size: -
d_call: -
cdr3_nt: TGTGCCAGCAGCCTGTCAAGGAGCTCCTATAATTCACCCCTCCACTTT
cdr3_aa: CASSLSRSSYNSPLHF

v_call: TRBV10-3
j_call: TRBJ1-1
clone_size: -
d_call: -
cdr3_nt: TGTGCCATCAGTGGAATGGACGGACGGAGCACTGAAGCTTTCTTT
cdr3_aa: CAISGMDGRSTEAFF

v_call: TRBV7-2
j_call: TRBJ1-4
clone_size: few
d_call: TRBD1
cdr3_nt: TGTGCCAGCAGCGCGACAGGGGGTGAAAATGAAAAACTGTTTTTT
cdr3_aa: CASSATGGENEKLFF

v_call: TRBV7-2
j_call: TRBJ1-4
clone_size: few
d_call: TRBD1
cdr3_nt: TGTGCCAGCAGCCAGGGGGTGAATGAAAAACTGTTTTTT
cdr3_aa: CASSQGVNEKLFF

v_call: TRBV7-9
j_call: TRBJ2-4
clone_size: -
d_call: -
cdr3_nt: TGTGCCAGCAGCTTAGGGAGGGACAGCAAAAACATTCAGTACTTC
cdr3_aa: CASSLGRDSKNIQYF

v_call: TRBV10-3
j_call: TRBJ2-1
clone_size: -
d_call: -
cdr3_nt: TGTGCCATCAGTGAGTCTGGCGCCAATGAGCAGTTCTTC
cdr3_aa: CAISESGANEQFF

v_call: TRBV20-1
j_call: TRBJ1-1
clone_size: -
d_call: -
cdr3_nt: TGCAGTGCTCGCAGTGGTTTCACTGAAGCTTTCTTT
cdr3_aa: CSARSGFTEAFF

v_call: TRBV6-2/TRBV6-3
j_call: TRBJ1-1
clone_size: few
d_call: -
cdr3_nt: TGTGCCAGCACCAAAGGGGGACAACGGACTGAAGCTTTCTTT
cdr3_aa: CASTKGGQRTEAFF

v_call: TRBV28
j_call: TRBJ1-2
clone_size: -
d_call: -
cdr3_nt: TGTGCCAGCGGATTGACCGTGGTAAATGGCTACACCTTC
cdr3_aa: CASGLTVVNGYTF

v_call: TRBV9
j_call: TRBJ1-1
clone_size: few
d_call: TRBD1
cdr3_nt: TGTGCCAGCAGCGCTACGGACAGGGGAAACACTGAAGCTTTCTTT
cdr3_aa: CASSATDRGNTEAFF

v_call: TRBV11-2
j_call: TRBJ2-6
clone_size: few
d_call: TRBD2
cdr3_nt: TGTGCCAGCAGCGTAGCGGGGGCAAGCTCTGGGGCCAACGTCCTGACTTTC
cdr3_aa: CASSVAGASSGANVLTF

v_call: TRBV18
j_call: TRBJ2-1
clone_size: -
d_call: -
cdr3_nt: TGTGCCAGCTCACCATCCTTCCGGGGCGAGATTAATGAGCAGTTCTTC
cdr3_aa: CASSPSFRGEINEQFF

v_call: TRBV4-1
j_call: TRBJ2-5
clone_size: many
d_call: -
cdr3_nt: TGCGCCAGCAGCCTTACAGGGAGTCAAGAGACCCAGTACTTC
cdr3_aa: CASSLTGSQETQYF

v_call: TRBV6-1
j_call: TRBJ1-3
clone_size: -
d_call: -
cdr3_nt: TGTGCCAGCAGAGAGACAGGACTCTCTGGAAACACCATATATTTT
cdr3_aa: CASRETGLSGNTIYF

v_call: TRBV6-5
j_call: TRBJ2-7
clone_size: -
d_call: -
cdr3_nt: TGTGCCAGCACCTCGAGGCAAAACAACTACGAGCAGTACTTC
cdr3_aa: CASTSRQNNYEQYF

v_call: TRBV21-1
j_call: TRBJ1-1
clone_size: few
d_call: -
cdr3_nt: TGTGCCAGTCGGACAGGGGGCTGTAGAAAGAACACTGAAGCTTTCTTT
cdr3_aa: CASRTGGCRKNTEAFF

v_call: TRBV7-2
j_call: TRBJ1-2
clone_size: -
d_call: -
cdr3_nt: TGTGCCAGCAGCCAGGACCGACAGTATGGCTACACCTTC
cdr3_aa: CASSQDRQYGYTF

v_call: TRBV12-3/TRBV12-4
j_call: TRBJ2-2
clone_size: few
d_call: -
cdr3_nt: TGTGCCAGCAGCCTCCCCCGGGCTAACACCGGGGAGCTGTTTTTT
cdr3_aa: CASSLPRANTGELFF

v_call: TRBV5-5
j_call: TRBJ2-5
clone_size: -
d_call: -
cdr3_nt: TGTGCCAGCAGCTTGTCGGGTTACAACCGGGGGGCCGGGGAGACCCAGTACTTC
cdr3_aa: CASSLSGYNRGAGETQYF